This entry lists 3 T cell receptor beta chains sequenced from one sample in a study of blood T cell repertoires in COVID-19. Repertoires were generated with immunoSEQ multiplex PCR, while TCRdb's copy carries only in-frame clones and drops some. Of fewer than 250,000 clones in the sample, 80% to 90% were seen once. Specimen: peripheral blood. The receptors originated from a woman aged 70-85 years with acute or convalescent COVID-19.

This clone has a single count. This chain links TRBV3-1 (or the pseudogene TRBV3-2) with TRBJ2-7; perhaps TRBD2 as D (5 bases). V dropped 0 bases and J dropped 5 bases, with 14 bases sitting between them. The CDR3 loop spans 15 amino acids. Germline V gene sequence: CDR1 LGHDT, CDR2 YNNKEL (reference sequence). The DNA of the CDR3 is TGTGCCAGCAGCCAAGAGCCTAGCCAGGCCCACGAGCAGTACTTC. Translated: CASSQEPSQAHEQYF.

The chain uses TRBV25-1 and TRBJ2-7; tentatively, D is TRBD1 (5 bases). V was cut by 5 bases and J by 3 bases, with 20 bases left in between. CDR1 and CDR2 from the germline V gene are MGHDK and SYGVNS. There are 16 residues in the CDR3. The CDR3 here is CASSPGRGPWIYEQYF. The CDR3 region has the DNA TGTGCCAGCAGTCCCGGTAGGGGTCCCTGGATCTACGAGCAGTACTTC.

The sample holds a few counts of this clone. This sequence joins TRBV4-2 and TRBJ2-1, with TRBD2 identical over 9 bases. This CDR3 comprises 17 residues. Trimming cost V 0 bases and J 8 bases; bases outside gene matches: 11. The germline gives CDR1 LGHNA, CDR2 YNFKEQ. The CDR3 sequence: CASSQERGASGADEQFF. The CDR3 DNA reads as TGTGCCAGCAGCCAAGAGCGGGGGGCTAGCGGGGCGGATGAGCAGTTCTTC.